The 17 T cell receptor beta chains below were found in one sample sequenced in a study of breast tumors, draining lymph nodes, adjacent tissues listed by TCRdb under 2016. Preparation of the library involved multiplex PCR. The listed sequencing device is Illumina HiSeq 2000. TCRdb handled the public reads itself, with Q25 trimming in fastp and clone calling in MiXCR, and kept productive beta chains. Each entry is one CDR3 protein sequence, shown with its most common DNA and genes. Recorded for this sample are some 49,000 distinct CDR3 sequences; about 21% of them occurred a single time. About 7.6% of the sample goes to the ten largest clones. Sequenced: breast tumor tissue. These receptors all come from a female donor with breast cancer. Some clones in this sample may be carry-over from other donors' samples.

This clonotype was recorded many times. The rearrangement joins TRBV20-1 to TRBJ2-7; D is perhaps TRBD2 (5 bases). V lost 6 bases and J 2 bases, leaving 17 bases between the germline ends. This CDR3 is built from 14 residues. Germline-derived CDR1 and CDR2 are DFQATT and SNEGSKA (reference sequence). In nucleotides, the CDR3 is TGCAGTGCCACGACTACGACTGCGACCTACGAGCAGTACTTC. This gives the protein CSATTTTATYEQYF.

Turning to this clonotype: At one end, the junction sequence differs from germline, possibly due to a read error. The chain's CDR3 is CSARVRGMWDEQYF. The DNA for the CDR3 is TGCAGTGCTAGAGTCAGGGGGATGTGGGACGAACAGTACTTC. The chain employs TRBV20-1 and TRBJ2-7, with 7 bases identical to TRBD1. The CDR3 is 14 amino acids. Germline V CDR1 and CDR2: DFQATT, SNEGSKA (reference sequence).

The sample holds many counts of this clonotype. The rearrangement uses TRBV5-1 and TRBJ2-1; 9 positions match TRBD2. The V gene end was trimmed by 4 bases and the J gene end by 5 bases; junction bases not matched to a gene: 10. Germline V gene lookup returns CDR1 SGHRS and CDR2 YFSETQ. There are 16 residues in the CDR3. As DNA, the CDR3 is TGCGCCAGCAGCGCCGGCGGGAGGGGGGCTCACAATGAGCAGTTCTTC. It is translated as CASSAGGRGAHNEQFF.

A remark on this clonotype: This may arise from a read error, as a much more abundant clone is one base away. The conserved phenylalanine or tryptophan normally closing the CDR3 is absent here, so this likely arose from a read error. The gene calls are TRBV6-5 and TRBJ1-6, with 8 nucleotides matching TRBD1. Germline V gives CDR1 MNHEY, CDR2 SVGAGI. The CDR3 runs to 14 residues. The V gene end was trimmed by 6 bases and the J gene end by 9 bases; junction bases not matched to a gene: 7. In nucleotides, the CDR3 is TGTGCCAGCAGAATGACAGGGGTTTCTTCACCCCTCCACCTT. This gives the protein CASRMTGVSSPLHL.

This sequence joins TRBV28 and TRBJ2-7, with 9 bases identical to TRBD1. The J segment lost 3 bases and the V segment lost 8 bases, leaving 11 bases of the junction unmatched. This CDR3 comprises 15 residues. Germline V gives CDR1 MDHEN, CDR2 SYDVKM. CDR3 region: CASGPPGTGNYEQYF. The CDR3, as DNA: TGTGCCAGCGGGCCTCCAGGGACAGGGAACTACGAGCAGTACTTC.

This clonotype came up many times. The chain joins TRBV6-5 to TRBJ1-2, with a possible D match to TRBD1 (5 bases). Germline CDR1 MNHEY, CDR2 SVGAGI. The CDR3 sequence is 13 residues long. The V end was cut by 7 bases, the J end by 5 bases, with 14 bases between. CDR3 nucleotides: TGTGCCAGCAATAGGGCGGGGGGGTATGGCTACACCTTC. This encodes CASNRAGGYGYTF.

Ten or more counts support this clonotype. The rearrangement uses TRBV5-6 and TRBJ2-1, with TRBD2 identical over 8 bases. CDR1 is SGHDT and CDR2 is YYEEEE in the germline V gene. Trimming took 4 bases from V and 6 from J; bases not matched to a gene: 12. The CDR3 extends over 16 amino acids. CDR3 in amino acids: CASSRPSGSVGNEQFF. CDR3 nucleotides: TGTGCCAGCAGCAGACCAAGCGGGAGCGTAGGCAATGAGCAGTTCTTC.

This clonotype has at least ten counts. The CDR3 sequence: CASSFGLNTGELFF. The CDR3 DNA follows: TGTGCCAGCAGCTTCGGACTGAACACCGGGGAGCTGTTTTTT. This rearrangement joins TRBV5-6 to TRBJ2-2, with D possibly matching TRBD2 (5 bases). V lost 2 bases to trimming and J lost 1 base, with 6 bases between them. Germline assignment: CDR1 SGHDT and CDR2 YYEEEE. This CDR3 is 14 amino acids long.

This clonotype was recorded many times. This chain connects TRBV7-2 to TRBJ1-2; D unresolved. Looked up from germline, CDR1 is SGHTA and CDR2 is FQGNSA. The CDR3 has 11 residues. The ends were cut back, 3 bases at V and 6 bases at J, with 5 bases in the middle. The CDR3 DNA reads TGTGCCAGCAGCTTTGGGGATGGCTACACCTTC. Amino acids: CASSFGDGYTF. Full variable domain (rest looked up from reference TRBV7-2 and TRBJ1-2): GAGVSQSPSNKVTEKGKDVELRCDPISGHTALYWYRQSLGQGLEFLIYFQGNSAPDKSGLPSDRFSAERTGGSVSTLTIQRTQQEDSAVYLCASSFGDGYTFGSGTRLTVV.

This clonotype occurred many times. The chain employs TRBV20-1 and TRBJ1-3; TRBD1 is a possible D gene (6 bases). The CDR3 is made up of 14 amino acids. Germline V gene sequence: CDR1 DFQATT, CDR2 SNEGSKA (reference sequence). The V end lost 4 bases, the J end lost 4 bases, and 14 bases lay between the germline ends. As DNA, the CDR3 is TGCAGTGCTACCCAGGGGAGCTCCGGAAACACCATATATTTT. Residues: CSATQGSSGNTIYF.

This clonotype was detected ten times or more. CDR3 region: CASSQTVYEQYF. CDR3 bases: TGTGCCAGCAGCCAGACTGTCTACGAGCAGTACTTC. The chain carries TRBV5-6 and TRBJ2-7; no firm D call. The V and J ends lost 4 bases and 3 bases respectively, with 8 bases between them. Germline values: CDR1 SGHDT, CDR2 YYEEEE. The CDR3 runs 12 residues.

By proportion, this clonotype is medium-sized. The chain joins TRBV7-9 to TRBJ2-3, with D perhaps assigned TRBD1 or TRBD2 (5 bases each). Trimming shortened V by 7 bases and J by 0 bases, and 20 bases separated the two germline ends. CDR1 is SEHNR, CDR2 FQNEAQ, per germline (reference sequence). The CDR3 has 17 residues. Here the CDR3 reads CASTGWKTGASTDTQYF. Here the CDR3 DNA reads TGTGCCAGCACGGGGTGGAAAACAGGAGCTAGCACAGATACGCAGTATTTT.

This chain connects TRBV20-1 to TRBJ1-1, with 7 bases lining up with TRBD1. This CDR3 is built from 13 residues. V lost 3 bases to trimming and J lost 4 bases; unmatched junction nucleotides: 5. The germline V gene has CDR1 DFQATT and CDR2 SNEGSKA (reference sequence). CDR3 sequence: CSARPDRVTEAFF. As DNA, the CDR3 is TGCAGTGCTAGGCCCGACAGGGTCACTGAAGCTTTCTTT.

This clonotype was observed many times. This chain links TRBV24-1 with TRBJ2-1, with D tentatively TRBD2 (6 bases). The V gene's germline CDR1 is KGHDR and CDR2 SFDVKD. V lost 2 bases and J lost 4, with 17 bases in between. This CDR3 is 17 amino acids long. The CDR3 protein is CATSDSRRGILYNEQFF. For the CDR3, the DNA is TGTGCCACCAGTGATTCCCGGCGGGGCATCTTATACAATGAGCAGTTCTTC.

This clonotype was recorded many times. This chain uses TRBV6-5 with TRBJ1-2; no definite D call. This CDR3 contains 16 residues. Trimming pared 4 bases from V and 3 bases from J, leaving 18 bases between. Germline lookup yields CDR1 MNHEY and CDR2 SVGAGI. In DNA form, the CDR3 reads TGTGCCAGCAGTTTGACTCAGGCAAACGGTGACTATGGCTACACCTTC. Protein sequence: CASSLTQANGDYGYTF.

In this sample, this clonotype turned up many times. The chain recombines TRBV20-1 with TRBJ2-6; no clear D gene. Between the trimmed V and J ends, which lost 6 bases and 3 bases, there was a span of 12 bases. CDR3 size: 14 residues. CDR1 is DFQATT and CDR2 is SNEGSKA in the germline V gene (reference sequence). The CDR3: CSATGFGGANVLTF. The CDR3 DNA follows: TGCAGTGCAACTGGGTTCGGTGGGGCCAACGTCCTGACTTTC.

CDR3 nucleotides: TGCAGTGCTAGGCCGGGACAGGGGTCTGGCTACACCTTC. This codes for CSARPGQGSGYTF. V gene TRBV20-1 combines with J gene TRBJ1-2, with 10 bases identical to TRBD1. The V gene end was trimmed by 3 bases and the J gene end by 7 bases; junction bases not matched to a gene: 5. This CDR3 comprises 13 residues. Germline V CDR1 and CDR2: DFQATT, SNEGSKA (reference sequence).